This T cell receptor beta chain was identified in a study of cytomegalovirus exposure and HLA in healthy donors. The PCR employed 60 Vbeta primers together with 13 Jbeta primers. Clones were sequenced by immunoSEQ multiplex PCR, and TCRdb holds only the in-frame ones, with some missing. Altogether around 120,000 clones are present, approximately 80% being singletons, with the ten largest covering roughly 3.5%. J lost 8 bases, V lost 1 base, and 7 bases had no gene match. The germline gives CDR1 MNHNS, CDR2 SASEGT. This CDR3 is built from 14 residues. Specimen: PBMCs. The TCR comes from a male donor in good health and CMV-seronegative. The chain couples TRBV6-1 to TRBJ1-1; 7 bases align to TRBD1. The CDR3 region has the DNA TGTGCCAGCAGTGAAGGGGAAGGGGGCGCGGAAGCTTTCTTT. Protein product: CASSEGEGGAEAFF.